Below, 18 T cell receptor beta chains from the same sample are listed, as sequenced in a study of blood T cell repertoires in COVID-19. Libraries were prepared by immunoSEQ multiplex PCR; TCRdb keeps only in-frame clonotypes and omits some of them. The top ten hold more than 3.5% of the sample, which has under 150,000 clones, 76% seen once. Sequenced: peripheral blood. These receptor sequences come from a woman aged 80 or older with active or convalescent COVID-19.

The genes are TRBV7-2 and TRBJ1-2; D gene uncertain. Per the germline V gene, CDR1 is SGHTA and CDR2 is FQGNSA. V lost 1 base to trimming and J lost 7 bases, with 16 bases between them. CDR3 length: 15 amino acids. Here the CDR3 reads CASSLDRSGKGGYTF. The CDR3 region has the DNA TGTGCCAGCAGCTTAGATCGATCGGGAAAGGGTGGCTACACCTTC.

The chain is built from TRBV7-9 and TRBJ1-1; 7 nucleotides agree with TRBD1. In germline, CDR1 is SEHNR, CDR2 FQNEAQ (reference sequence). The CDR3 length is 14 residues. Trimming cost V 2 bases and J 3 bases; bases outside gene matches: 3. In nucleotides, the CDR3 is TGTGCCAGCAGCTTAAAGGGGGCGGACACTGAAGCTTTCTTT. Encoded protein: CASSLKGADTEAFF.

The V call is TRBV6-2 or TRBV6-3, the J call TRBJ2-1; TRBD1 matches at 7 bases. This CDR3 is built from 13 residues. Trimming cost V 5 bases and J 6 bases; bases outside gene matches: 4. Germline lookup yields CDR1 MNHEY and CDR2 SVGEGT. The CDR3, as DNA: TGTGCCAGCAGTCGGGACAGTTTCAATGAGCAGTTCTTC. It is translated as CASSRDSFNEQFF.

The chain uses TRBV4-1 and TRBJ2-7; 9 positions agree with TRBD2. CDR1 and CDR2 from the germline V gene are MGHRA and YSYEKL. This CDR3 has 18 residues. The V segment lost 2 bases and the J segment 2 bases; nucleotides outside the gene matches: 13. The CDR3 DNA reads TGCGCCAGCAGCCAATCCGGGCGGGGGGGCGTTTCCCCCTACGAGCAGTACTTC. Translated, it gives CASSQSGRGGVSPYEQYF.

The chain combines TRBV12-3 or TRBV12-4 with TRBJ1-5, with D possibly being TRBD1 (5 bases). This CDR3 has 12 residues. Trimming stripped 6 bases from V and 9 bases from J, with 12 bases between. The CDR3 is CASRTDGRPQHF. Written as DNA, the CDR3 is TGTGCCAGCAGGACAGATGGGCGGCCCCAGCATTTT.

The chain couples TRBV6-6 to TRBJ2-1; 9 bases match TRBD1. The CDR3 sequence is 15 residues long. Germline-derived CDR1 and CDR2 are MNHNY and SVGAGI (reference sequence). V shed 6 bases and J 8 bases; nucleotides not matched to a gene: 11. CDR3 amino acids: CASSDRDRASDEQFF. The CDR3 bases are TGTGCCAGCAGCGACCGGGACAGGGCTAGCGATGAGCAGTTCTTC.

The rearrangement uses TRBV28 and TRBJ1-5, with no clear D. Germline values: CDR1 MDHEN, CDR2 SYDVKM. Trimming removed 5 bases at V and 5 bases at J, with 16 bases between. This CDR3 comprises 15 residues. This CDR3 is CASSPHAGGDQPQHF. In nucleotides, the CDR3 is TGTGCCAGCAGTCCTCACGCAGGAGGTGATCAGCCCCAGCATTTT. Full variable domain (missing parts from reference TRBV28 and TRBJ1-5): DVKVTQSSRYLVKRTGEKVFLECVQDMDHENMFWYRQDPGLGLRLIYFSYDVKMKEKGDIPEGYSVSREKKERFSLILESASTNQTSMYLCASSPHAGGDQPQHFGDGTRLSIL.

The chain couples TRBV10-2 to TRBJ2-3; D perhaps matches TRBD1 (6 bases). The V gene's germline CDR1 is WSHSY and CDR2 SAAADI. Trimming removed 11 bases at V and 11 bases at J, with 14 bases between. CDR3 size: 10 residues. In DNA, the CDR3 is TGCGCCTCAGGGGACCGATTGCAGTATTTT. This sequence encodes CASGDRLQYF.

This clone was recorded only once. The chain carries TRBV7-9 and TRBJ2-1; 9 bases line up with TRBD1. Germline-derived CDR1 and CDR2 are SEHNR and FQNEAQ (reference sequence). J lost 7 bases, V lost 5 bases, and 9 bases had no gene match. This CDR3 region has 15 residues. The CDR3 DNA is TGTGCCAGCAGCCCCGGGGACAGGGTTTTAAATGAGCAGTTCTTC. It codes for CASSPGDRVLNEQFF.

The rearrangement joins TRBV4-3 to TRBJ2-3, with D possibly matching TRBD1 (6 bases). This CDR3 has 13 residues. Germline CDR1 LGHNA, CDR2 YSLEER. V gave up 8 bases and J gave up 2 bases, with 11 bases separating them. CDR3 bases: TGCGCCAGCTCAGGGGTGAACACAGATACGCAGTATTTT. It encodes CASSGVNTDTQYF.

The count of this clone is one. The chain has TRBV5-1 and TRBJ1-2; D is perhaps TRBD1 (5 bases). Looked up from germline, CDR1 is SGHRS and CDR2 is YFSETQ. V gave up 5 bases and J gave up 0 bases, with 17 bases separating them. The CDR3 is made up of 16 amino acids. CDR3 residues: CASSLYPTATNYGYTF. The DNA for the CDR3 is TGCGCCAGCAGTTTATATCCGACAGCTACTAACTATGGCTACACCTTC.

The CDR3 DNA is TGTGCCAGCAGCCGGGACAGATTAGAGGAGACCCAGTACTTC. Its protein is CASSRDRLEETQYF. The chain employs TRBV3-1 (or the pseudogene TRBV3-2) and TRBJ2-5, with 7 bases fitting TRBD1. CDR1 LGHDT and CDR2 YNNKEL come from the germline V gene (reference sequence). The V segment lost 4 bases and the J segment 5 bases; nucleotides outside the gene matches: 7. The CDR3 covers 14 residues.

The chain recombines TRBV6-5 with TRBJ1-6; no definite D call. V was shortened by 0 bases and J by 7 bases, with 10 bases between the two germline ends. CDR1 is MNHEY, CDR2 SVGAGI, per germline. The CDR3 is 15 amino acids. In DNA form, the CDR3 reads TGTGCCAGCAGTTACTCGCGACAAATAAATTCACCCCTCCACTTT. Translating it yields CASSYSRQINSPLHF.

The V and J genes are TRBV6-5 and TRBJ2-7; TRBD1 matches at 8 bases. Germline CDR1 reads MNHEY; CDR2 reads SVGAGI. The CDR3 is 13 amino acids. V gave up 6 bases and J gave up 6 bases; unmatched junction bases: 7. The CDR3 DNA reads TGTGCCAGCAGCGAGACAGGGGTACGCGAGCAGTACTTC. This translates into CASSETGVREQYF.

V gene TRBV10-3 combines with J gene TRBJ1-2; TRBD1 aligns across 7 bases. The germline V gene has CDR1 ENHRY and CDR2 SYGVKD. V dropped 10 bases and J dropped 0; count of bases not matched to a gene: 8. The CDR3 spans 14 residues. The CDR3 loop reads CATQWTGANYGYTF. CDR3 DNA: TGTGCCACCCAATGGACAGGCGCTAACTATGGCTACACCTTC.

This chain links TRBV5-1 with TRBJ1-1; tentatively, D is TRBD1 (6 bases). Deletions cut 0 bases from V and 10 bases from J, with 13 bases between. Germline V gene sequence: CDR1 SGHRS, CDR2 YFSETQ. This CDR3 is 13 amino acids long. DNA of the CDR3: TGCGCCAGCAGCTTGGTAGGGGGGGAAATAGCTTTCTTT. Protein sequence: CASSLVGGEIAFF.

This clone was seen a handful of times. The germline gene is not matched at one end of the junction; a read error may be the cause. This sequence joins TRBV7-7 and TRBJ2-2, with 7 bases aligning to TRBD1. The CDR3 covers 15 residues. CDR1 and CDR2 from the germline V gene are SSHAT and FNYEAQ (reference sequence). The CDR3 region has the DNA TGTGCTAGCAGCCGCGACAGGGCCGAGGGCGGGGAGCTGTTTTTT. This translates into CASSRDRAEGGELFF.

The chain recombines TRBV19 with TRBJ2-6; D is unclear. The length of the CDR3 is 16 residues. Germline V gene data show CDR1 as LNHDA and CDR2 as SQIVND (reference sequence). The V end was cut by 3 bases, the J end by 0 bases, with 9 bases between. The CDR3: CASSILDYSGANVLTF. The CDR3 coding sequence is TGTGCCAGTAGTATCCTAGATTACTCTGGGGCCAACGTCCTGACTTTC.